These 14 T cell receptor beta chains were all obtained from the same sample, sequenced in a study of cytomegalovirus exposure and HLA in healthy donors. In the PCR, 60 Vbeta and 13 Jbeta primers were used. Assay used: immunoSEQ multiplex PCR; TCRdb lists only in-frame clones, some missing. Counted here are about 120,000 clones, about 84% occurring once; the ten biggest clones make up approximately 4%. Sequenced sample: PBMCs. The receptors were sampled from a man aged 18 to 30 in good health and CMV-seropositive.

This chain connects TRBV4-3 to TRBJ2-3, with 7 bases fitting TRBD2. This CDR3 is built from 17 residues. After removal of 0 bases from V and 3 bases from J, the junction contained 9 bases not matched to a gene. Germline CDR1 and CDR2: LGHNA and YSLEER. The CDR3 here is CASSQEASGAKTDTQYF. DNA of the CDR3: TGCGCCAGCAGCCAAGAGGCTAGCGGAGCAAAGACAGATACGCAGTATTTT.

This chain uses TRBV18 with TRBJ1-2; D perhaps matches TRBD1 (6 bases). CDR3 length: 15 residues. Trimming took 7 bases from V and 5 from J, leaving 20 bases between them. Germline V CDR1 and CDR2: KGHSH, LQKENI. The CDR3 DNA reads TGTGCCAGCTTAGGTTTAAGGACAGAAGAATATGGCTACACCTTC. Translated, it gives CASLGLRTEEYGYTF. Full variable domain (rest looked up from reference TRBV18 and TRBJ1-2): NAGVMQNPRHLVRRRGQEARLRCSPMKGHSHVYWYRQLPEEGLKFMVYLQKENIIDESGMPKERFSAEFPKEGPSILRIQQVVRGDSAAYFCASLGLRTEEYGYTFGSGTRLTVV.

The chain has TRBV6-6 and TRBJ2-3, with 10 bases that match TRBD2. The CDR3 totals 16 residues. The germline V gene has CDR1 MNHNY and CDR2 SVGAGI (reference sequence). V trimming: 5 bases; J trimming: 4 bases; junction bases outside the gene matches: 9. The CDR3 is CASSVRPGLASDTQYF. CDR3 sequence (DNA): TGTGCCAGCAGTGTAAGGCCGGGACTAGCGTCAGATACGCAGTATTTT.

In this sample, this clone turned up a few times. The chain couples TRBV13 to TRBJ2-7, with 12 bases identical to TRBD2. The CDR3 has 15 residues. J gave up 12 bases and V 5 bases, and 14 bases lay outside the gene matches. Looked up from germline, CDR1 is PRHDT and CDR2 is FYEKMQ (reference sequence). The CDR3 sequence is CASSPPRTSGTLLYF. The CDR3, as DNA: TGTGCCAGCAGCCCGCCTCGGACTAGCGGGACCCTACTGTACTTC. Looking up the rest from reference TRBV13 and TRBJ2-7 gives the full variable domain: AAGVIQSPRHLIKEKRETATLKCYPIPRHDTVYWYQQGPGQDPQFLISFYEKMQSDKGSIPDRFSAQQFSDYHSELNMSSLELGDSALYFCASSPPRTSGTLLYFGPGTRLTVT.

The rearrangement links TRBV6-5 to TRBJ1-6; 7 bases are shared with TRBD1. Germline V CDR1 and CDR2: MNHEY, SVGAGI. This CDR3 has 16 residues. The ends lost 4 bases at V and 7 bases at J; junction bases unmatched: 10. This chain's CDR3 is CASSSGVGGGNSPLHF. DNA of the CDR3: TGTGCCAGCAGTTCCGGGGTAGGGGGCGGCAATTCACCCCTCCACTTT.

V is TRBV18 and J is TRBJ2-3, with 8 bases fitting TRBD2. The CDR3 runs to 15 residues. CDR1 is KGHSH, CDR2 LQKENI, per germline. The ends lost 6 bases at V and 2 bases at J; junction bases unmatched: 7. CDR3 bases: TGTGCCAGCTCGTTTGGCGGGAGGTACACAGATACGCAGTATTTT. This encodes CASSFGGRYTDTQYF. The full variable domain, with the rest looked up from reference TRBV18 and TRBJ2-3, is NAGVMQNPRHLVRRRGQEARLRCSPMKGHSHVYWYRQLPEEGLKFMVYLQKENIIDESGMPKERFSAEFPKEGPSILRIQQVVRGDSAAYFCASSFGGRYTDTQYFGPGTRLTVL.

V and J are TRBV6-6 and TRBJ1-3; a weak D match, TRBD1 (5 bases). Per germline, CDR1 MNHNY and CDR2 SVGAGI (reference sequence). The CDR3 has 16 residues. Trimming left V 3 bases short and J 0 bases short, with 12 bases between. CDR3 amino acids: CASSYSQGLSGNTIYF. The CDR3 region has the DNA TGTGCCAGCAGTTATTCGCAGGGACTCTCTGGAAACACCATATATTTT.

V and J are TRBV7-9 and TRBJ2-5; D gene unclear. Germline CDR1 reads SEHNR; CDR2 reads FQNEAQ (reference sequence). CDR3 length: 14 amino acids. The V end was cut by 1 base, the J end by 4 bases, with 10 bases between. The CDR3 protein is CASSLGSLVETQYF. Written as DNA, the CDR3 is TGTGCCAGCAGCTTAGGTAGTTTAGTAGAGACCCAGTACTTC.

V gene TRBV5-1 combines with J gene TRBJ1-1; 8 positions agree with TRBD1. The ends lost 0 bases at V and 6 bases at J; junction bases unmatched: 13. The CDR3 contains 17 residues. The germline CDR1 and CDR2 sequences are SGHRS and YFSETQ. The CDR3 nucleotides read TGCGCCAGCAGCTTGGTAGTCATGTCGGACAGGGTCCCTGAAGCTTTCTTT. Residues: CASSLVVMSDRVPEAFF. Complete variable domain (other parts from reference TRBV5-1 and TRBJ1-1): KAGVTQTPRYLIKTRGQQVTLSCSPISGHRSVSWYQQTPGQGLQFLFEYFSETQRNKGNFPGRFSGRQFSNSRSEMNVSTLELGDSALYLCASSLVVMSDRVPEAFFGQGTRLTVV.

The chain couples TRBV6-5 to TRBJ1-2; no clear D. Trimming took 0 bases from V and 6 from J, leaving 11 bases between them. Per germline, CDR1 MNHEY and CDR2 SVGAGI. The CDR3 covers 14 residues. The CDR3 nucleotides read TGTGCCAGCAGTTACTCCTGGGGAGAGGATGGCTACACCTTC. Translated: CASSYSWGEDGYTF.

This chain links TRBV7-9 with TRBJ2-1, with TRBD1 as a possible D gene (6 bases). The CDR3 runs to 18 residues. Germline CDR1 reads SEHNR; CDR2 reads FQNEAQ (reference sequence). Trimming removed 4 bases at V and 0 bases at J, with 19 bases between. This chain's CDR3 is CASSSKTDRSYSYNEQFF. CDR3 nucleotide sequence: TGTGCCAGCAGCTCCAAGACTGACAGGTCATACTCCTACAATGAGCAGTTCTTC. The full variable domain, its missing parts supplied by reference TRBV7-9 and TRBJ2-1, is DTGVSQNPRHKITKRGQNVTFRCDPISEHNRLYWYRQTLGQGPEFLTYFQNEAQLEKSRLLSDRFSAERPKGSFSTLEIQRTEQGDSAMYLCASSSKTDRSYSYNEQFFGPGTRLTVL.

The chain couples TRBV14 to TRBJ1-1; D is unresolved. Germline V gene data show CDR1 as SGHDN and CDR2 as FVKESK. Trimming cost V 0 bases and J 4 bases, with 12 bases left between them. The CDR3 has 15 residues. For the CDR3, the DNA is TGTGCCAGCAGCCAAGAGGAGGCCCGGGGCACTGAAGCTTTCTTT. Protein sequence: CASSQEEARGTEAFF.

CDR3 nucleotide sequence: TGTGCCAGCAGTCCCTGGAGCGGGAGGACGGAGGAGCAGTACTTC. The encoded protein is CASSPWSGRTEEQYF. V and J are TRBV6-1 and TRBJ2-7, with 9 nucleotides matching TRBD2. Germline V lookup: CDR1 MNHNS, CDR2 SASEGT. The CDR3 totals 15 residues. V was pared by 5 bases and J by 7 bases, with 12 bases of the junction left unmatched.

This clone was counted many times. The chain couples TRBV10-3 to TRBJ2-2; D may be TRBD1 (6 bases). Deletions cut 3 bases from V and 5 bases from J, with 10 bases between. This CDR3 contains 14 residues. CDR1 and CDR2 (germline): ENHRY, SYGVKD. The CDR3, as DNA: TGTGCCATCAGTGAATTAGGGGGAACCGGGGAGCTGTTTTTT. Translation gives CAISELGGTGELFF.